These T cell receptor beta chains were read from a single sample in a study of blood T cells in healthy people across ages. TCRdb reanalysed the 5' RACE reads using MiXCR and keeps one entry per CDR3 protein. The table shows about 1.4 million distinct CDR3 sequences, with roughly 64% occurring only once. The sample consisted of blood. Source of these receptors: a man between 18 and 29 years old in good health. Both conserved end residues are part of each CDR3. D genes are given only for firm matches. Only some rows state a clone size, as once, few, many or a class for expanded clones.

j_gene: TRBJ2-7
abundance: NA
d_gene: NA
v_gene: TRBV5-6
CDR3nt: TGTGCCAGCAGCTATGCGGGACAGTTGATTCAAGGGGAGTACTTC
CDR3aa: CASSYAGQLIQGEYF

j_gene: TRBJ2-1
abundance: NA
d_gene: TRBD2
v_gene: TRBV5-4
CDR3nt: TGTGCCAGCACCTTGCTGAGGCTAGGACTAGCGGGAGGGCCGGGATACAATGAGCAGTTCTTC
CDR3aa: CASTLLRLGLAGGPGYNEQFF

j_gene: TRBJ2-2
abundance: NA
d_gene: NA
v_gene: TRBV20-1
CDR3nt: TGCAGTGCTAGCGGACCCTGGGGCACCGAGGAGCTGTTTTTT
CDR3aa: CSASGPWGTEELFF

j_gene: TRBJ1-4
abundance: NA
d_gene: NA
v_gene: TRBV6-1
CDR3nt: TGTGCCAGCAACGATCAGGGGAAGCACGATGAAAAACTGTTTTTT
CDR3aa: CASNDQGKHDEKLFF

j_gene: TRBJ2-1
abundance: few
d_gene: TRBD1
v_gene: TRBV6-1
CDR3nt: TGTGCCAGCAGGGACAGGGGGAATGAGCAGTTCTTC
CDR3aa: CASRDRGNEQFF

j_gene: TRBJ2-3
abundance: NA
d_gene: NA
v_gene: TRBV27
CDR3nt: TGTGCCAGCAGTTTTAGTGGGGCTCTAGCCAGAACGCAGTATTTT
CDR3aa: CASSFSGALARTQYF

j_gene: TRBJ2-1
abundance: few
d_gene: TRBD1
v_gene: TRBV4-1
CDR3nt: TGCGCCAGCAGCCCACAGACAGGGTCCTACAATGAGCAGTTCTTC
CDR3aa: CASSPQTGSYNEQFF

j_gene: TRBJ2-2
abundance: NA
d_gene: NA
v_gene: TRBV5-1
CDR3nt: TGCGCCAGCAGATACCAGGGTCCAAAATCGAACACCGGGGAGCTGTTTTTT
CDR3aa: CASRYQGPKSNTGELFF

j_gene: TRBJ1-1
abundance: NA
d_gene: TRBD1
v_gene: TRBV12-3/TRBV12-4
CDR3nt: TGTGCCAGCGTCCCGGCAGGGGGATTTGGAGCTTTCTTT
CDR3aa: CASVPAGGFGAFF

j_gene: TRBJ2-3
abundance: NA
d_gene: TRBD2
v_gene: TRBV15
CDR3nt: TGTGCCACCAGCAGAGATCGCATAGCGGGAGGCGATACGCAGTATTTT
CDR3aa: CATSRDRIAGGDTQYF

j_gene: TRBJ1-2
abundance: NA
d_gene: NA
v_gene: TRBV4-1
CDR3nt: TGCGCCAGCAGCCAAGATATATCGGGACGAGCTAACTATGGCTACACCTTC
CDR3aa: CASSQDISGRANYGYTF

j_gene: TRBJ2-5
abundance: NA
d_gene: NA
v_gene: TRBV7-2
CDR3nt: TGTGCCAGCAGCTTAATCGGCGTCGTACAAGAGACCCAGTACTTC
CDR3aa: CASSLIGVVQETQYF

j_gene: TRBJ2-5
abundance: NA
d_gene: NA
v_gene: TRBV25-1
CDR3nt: TGTGCCAGCAGTGAATATATGAGGGGAGAGACCCAGTACTTC
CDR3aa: CASSEYMRGETQYF

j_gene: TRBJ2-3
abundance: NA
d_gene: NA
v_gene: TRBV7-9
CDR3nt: TGTGCCAGCAGCTCGAAACTCGGGACGCAGTATTTT
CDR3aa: CASSSKLGTQYF

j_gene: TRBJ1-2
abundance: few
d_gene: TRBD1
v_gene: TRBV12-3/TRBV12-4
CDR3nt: TGTGCCAGCAGTCTACCGGGACAGGGGTTCTATGGCTACACCTTC
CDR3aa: CASSLPGQGFYGYTF

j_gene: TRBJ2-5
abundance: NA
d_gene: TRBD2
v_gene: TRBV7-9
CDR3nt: TGTGCCAGCAGCTTAGATGTTGGACTAGCGGGAGAGGAGCAGTACTTC
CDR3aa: CASSLDVGLAGEEQYF

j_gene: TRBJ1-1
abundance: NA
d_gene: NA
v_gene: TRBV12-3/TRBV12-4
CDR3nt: TGTGCCAGCAGTTGGCTAACAGGCTCGAACACTGAAGCTTTCTTT
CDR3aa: CASSWLTGSNTEAFF

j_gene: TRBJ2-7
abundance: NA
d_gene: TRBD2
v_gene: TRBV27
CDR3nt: TGTGCCAGCAGGTATTTAGCGGGAGGAGAGTACGAGCAGTACTTC
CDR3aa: CASRYLAGGEYEQYF

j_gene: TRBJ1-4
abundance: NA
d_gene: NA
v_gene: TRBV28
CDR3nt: TGTGCCAGCAGTTTATTTCAGGGTGGTGAAAAACTGTTTTTT
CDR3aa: CASSLFQGGEKLFF

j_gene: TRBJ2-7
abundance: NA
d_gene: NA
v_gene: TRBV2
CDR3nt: TGTGCCAGCAGTCCTGGGGGGCTTAGCTCCTACGAGCAGTACTTC
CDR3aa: CASSPGGLSSYEQYF

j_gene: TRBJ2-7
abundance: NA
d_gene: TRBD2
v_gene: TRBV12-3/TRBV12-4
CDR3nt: TGTGCCAGCAGTTTAAGGTCTAGCGGTGGAGGGAATGAGCAGTACTTC
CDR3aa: CASSLRSSGGGNEQYF

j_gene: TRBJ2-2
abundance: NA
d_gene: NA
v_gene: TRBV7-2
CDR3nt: TGTGCCAGCAGCTGGGGGGCCGCAACCGGGGAGCTGTTTTTT
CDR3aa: CASSWGAATGELFF

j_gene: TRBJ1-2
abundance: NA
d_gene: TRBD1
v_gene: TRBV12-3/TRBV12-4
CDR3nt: TGTGCCAGCAGCCCAGGACAGGGGGTCGCCGGAGCCGGCTACACCTTC
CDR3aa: CASSPGQGVAGAGYTF